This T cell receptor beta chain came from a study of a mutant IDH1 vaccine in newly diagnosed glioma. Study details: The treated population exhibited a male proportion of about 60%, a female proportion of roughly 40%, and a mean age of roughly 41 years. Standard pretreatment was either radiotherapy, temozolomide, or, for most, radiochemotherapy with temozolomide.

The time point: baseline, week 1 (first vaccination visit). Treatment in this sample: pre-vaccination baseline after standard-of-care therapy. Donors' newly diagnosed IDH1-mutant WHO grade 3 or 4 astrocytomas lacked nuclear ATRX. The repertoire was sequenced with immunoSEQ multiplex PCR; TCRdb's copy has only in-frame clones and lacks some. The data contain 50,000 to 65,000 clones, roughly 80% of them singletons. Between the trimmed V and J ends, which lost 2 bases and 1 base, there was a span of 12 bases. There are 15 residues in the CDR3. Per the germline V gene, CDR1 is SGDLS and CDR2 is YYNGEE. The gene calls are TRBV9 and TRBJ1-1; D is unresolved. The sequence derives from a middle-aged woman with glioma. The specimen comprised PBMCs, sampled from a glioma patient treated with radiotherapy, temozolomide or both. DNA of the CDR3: TGTGCCAGCAGCGTTATAACCGCGGGGAACACTGAAGCTTTCTTT. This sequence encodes CASSVITAGNTEAFF.